Given below is one T cell receptor (beta chain) in context. Antigen specificity is unknown. The CDR3 is made up of 13 amino acids. The V end lost 3 bases, the J end lost 4 bases, and 10 bases lay between the germline ends. The V gene's germline CDR1 is SGHTA and CDR2 FQGTGA. With 60 Vbeta and 13 Jbeta primers, the PCR was carried out. Using immunoSEQ multiplex PCR, the repertoire was profiled, and TCRdb retains in-frame clones only, with some absent. The data contain under 250,000 clones, 75% to 80% of them singletons. The data derive from a study of cytomegalovirus exposure and HLA in healthy donors. The study, taken as a whole, reports: After further analysis at a later stage, 16,951 TCR beta sequences were associated with HLA alleles at 0.05 false discovery rate. In a later analysis, HLA-C alleles had the fewest associated TCRs, DRB1 alleles the most. A highly shared variant cluster was judged a likely technical artifact.

This TCR came from a male donor in good health and CMV-seronegative. The chain carries TRBV7-3 and TRBJ2-7; D is possibly TRBD1 (6 bases). Sequencing input: PBMCs. CDR3 protein: CASSFITGYEQYF. DNA of the CDR3: TGTGCCAGCAGCTTCATTACAGGGTACGAGCAGTACTTC.